Listed here are 9 T cell receptor beta chains from one sample, sequenced in a study of T cell responses to AZD1222 COVID-19 vaccine. Data came from immunoSEQ multiplex PCR; TCRdb stores just in-frame clones and leaves some out. The table lists about 93,000 clones, about 90% of them singletons. The material was peripheral blood, obtained on day 0 of MenACWY control vaccination. These receptors all come from an adult in good health.

This chain uses TRBV25-1 with TRBJ2-1; no clear D. With 4 bases removed from V and 0 bases from J, the gap between germline ends came to 7 bases. Germline V gene data show CDR1 as MGHDK and CDR2 as SYGVNS. The CDR3 covers 14 residues. CDR3: CASSVISSYNEQFF. For the CDR3, the DNA is TGTGCCAGCAGTGTCATTAGCTCCTACAATGAGCAGTTCTTC.

The chain couples TRBV29-1 to TRBJ1-1; D is perhaps TRBD1 (6 bases). V was trimmed by 4 bases and J by 3 bases, leaving 18 bases between them. The CDR3 sequence is 15 residues long. CDR1 is SQVTM and CDR2 is ANQGSEA in the germline V gene. CDR3 residues: CSVVRDTLGHTEAFF. For the CDR3, the DNA is TGCAGCGTTGTACGGGACACCCTGGGCCACACTGAAGCTTTCTTT.

This chain connects TRBV9 to TRBJ1-6; D call uncertain. The CDR3 consists of 14 residues. Germline-derived CDR1 and CDR2 are SGDLS and YYNGEE. V was trimmed by 1 base and J by 4 bases, leaving 6 bases between them. The CDR3 DNA reads TGTGCCAGCAGCGTACAACAGTATAATTCACCCCTCCACTTT. It translates to CASSVQQYNSPLHF.

The CDR3 DNA sequence: TGCGCCAGCAGCCAATTATCCCAGATCGGCGAGCAGTACTTC. The encoded protein is CASSQLSQIGEQYF. The rearrangement links TRBV4-3 to TRBJ2-7; D remains ambiguous. The germline CDR1 and CDR2 sequences are LGHNA and YSLEER. The V end lost 2 bases, the J end lost 6 bases, and 14 bases lay between the germline ends. This CDR3 spans 14 amino acids.

This clone is a singleton in its sample. J is TRBJ1-6 and V is TRBV7-2, with 10 bases aligning to TRBD1. Losses at the gene ends were 3 bases for V and 11 bases for J; bases not matched to a gene: 4. The CDR3 has 14 residues. CDR1 is SGHTA, CDR2 FQGNSA, per germline. In DNA form, the CDR3 reads TGTGCCAGCAGCTTCCGGGACAGGGGACCACCCCTCCACTTT. It translates to CASSFRDRGPPLHF.

The genes are TRBV10-3 and TRBJ1-1; no firm D call. Between the trimmed V and J ends, which lost 5 bases and 0 bases, there was a span of 13 bases. Germline V gene data show CDR1 as ENHRY and CDR2 as SYGVKD. This CDR3 has 15 residues. CDR3 coding DNA: TGTGCCATCAGTCAAGGACGGAGTTTGAACACTGAAGCTTTCTTT. Its protein product is CAISQGRSLNTEAFF.

This clone appeared once. This chain uses TRBV7-5 with TRBJ2-5; the DNA was not compared with TRBD2, the D call given in the table. TRBV7-5 is a pseudogene locus. This CDR3 spans 17 amino acids. CDR3 region: CARSLVASGGLQETQYF. For the CDR3, the DNA is TGTGCCAGAAGCTTAGTTGCTAGCGGGGGCCTCCAAGAGACCCAGTACTTC.

J is TRBJ2-3 and V is TRBV7-9; D is perhaps TRBD2 (6 bases). This CDR3 contains 16 residues. Germline V gene lookup returns CDR1 SEHNR and CDR2 FQNEAQ (reference sequence). The V end was cut by 1 base, the J end by 0 bases, with 11 bases between. The CDR3 sequence is CASSLGLASSTDTQYF. As DNA, the CDR3 is TGTGCCAGCAGCTTAGGGCTAGCGTCTAGCACAGATACGCAGTATTTT. Complete variable domain (other parts from reference TRBV7-9 and TRBJ2-3): DTGVSQNPRHKITKRGQNVTFRCDPISEHNRLYWYRQTLGQGPEFLTYFQNEAQLEKSRLLSDRFSAERPKGSFSTLEIQRTEQGDSAMYLCASSLGLASSTDTQYFGPGTRLTVL.

The chain uses TRBV5-6 and TRBJ1-5; maybe TRBD1 (5 bases). The CDR3 length is 15 residues. Germline CDR1 and CDR2: SGHDT and YYEEEE. Trimming pared 9 bases from V and 4 bases from J, leaving 20 bases between. The CDR3 loop reads CATQRGRGENQPQHF. CDR3 DNA sequence: TGTGCCACCCAACGGGGGAGGGGTGAAAATCAGCCCCAGCATTTT.